The 13 T cell receptor beta chains reported below all come from one sample, sequenced in a study of shared clonotypes between healthy human individuals. The table came from immunoSEQ multiplex PCR; TCRdb's copy has only in-frame clones and leaves some out. The sample carries fewer than 2.5 million clones, 93% recorded once. Sequenced sample: naive CD4+ T cells from PBMCs. Indicated subset: CD45RA+ positively selected. These receptors originate from a man aged 18-30 years in good health. Some clones in this sample may be carry-over from other donors' samples.

The rearrangement uses TRBV5-1 and TRBJ1-3; TRBD1 agrees at 9 bases. Trimming removed 4 bases from V and 2 bases from J; junction bases left unmatched: 10. The germline gives CDR1 SGHRS, CDR2 YFSETQ. The CDR3 contains 17 residues. The CDR3 nucleotides are TGCGCCAGCAGCGGGGGACAGGGAACCCTAACTGGAAACACCATATATTTT. The encoded protein is CASSGGQGTLTGNTIYF.

V is TRBV25-1 and J is TRBJ2-6; D is ambiguous. Between the trimmed V and J ends, which lost 4 bases and 3 bases, there was a span of 7 bases. The CDR3 is 14 amino acids. CDR1 MGHDK and CDR2 SYGVNS come from the germline V gene. For the CDR3, the DNA is TGTGCCAGCAGTGGTATTAATGGGGCCAACGTCCTGACTTTC. Amino acid sequence: CASSGINGANVLTF.

The chain joins TRBV4-3 to TRBJ2-1, with D possibly being TRBD2 (5 bases). Trimming took off 3 bases at V and 8 bases at J, with 14 bases between the two ends. CDR3 size: 14 residues. Germline lookup yields CDR1 LGHNA and CDR2 YSLEER. This CDR3 is CASSQNRAGDEQFF. The CDR3 bases are TGCGCCAGCAGCCAGAACCGCGCGGGTGATGAGCAGTTCTTC.

The chain has TRBV27 and TRBJ2-7; D unclear. Trimming pared 6 bases from V and 2 bases from J, leaving 14 bases between. This CDR3 comprises 14 residues. Germline V CDR1 and CDR2: MNHEY, SMNVEV (reference sequence). The CDR3 nucleotides read TGTGCCAGCAGCCCCAAACCGACAACCTACGAGCAGTACTTC. As protein: CASSPKPTTYEQYF.

The chain has TRBV5-6 and TRBJ2-1; no firm D call. CDR1 and CDR2 from the germline V gene are SGHDT and YYEEEE. This CDR3 region has 15 residues. V was cut by 0 bases and J by 3 bases, with 10 bases left in between. The CDR3 is CASSLGVIIYNEQFF. CDR3 in DNA: TGTGCCAGCAGCTTGGGGGTGATAATCTACAATGAGCAGTTCTTC.

The chain links TRBV11-1 to TRBJ2-3; D is possibly TRBD1 or TRBD2 (5 bases each). The V end was cut by 1 base, the J end by 0 bases, with 14 bases between. The CDR3 has 17 residues. CDR1 is SGHAT, CDR2 FQDESV, per germline (reference sequence). CDR3 sequence: CASSLGPGTTSTDTQYF. As DNA, the CDR3 is TGTGCCAGCAGCTTAGGGCCAGGGACGACTAGCACAGATACGCAGTATTTT.

The chain joins TRBV5-5 to TRBJ2-7; 7 bases agree with TRBD2. This CDR3 comprises 15 residues. Losses at the gene ends were 1 base for V and 0 bases for J; bases not matched to a gene: 4. Germline V CDR1 and CDR2: SGHKS, YYEKEE (reference sequence). The CDR3 DNA is TGTGCCAGCAGCTTGCAAGCGGGGAACTCCTACGAGCAGTACTTC. Protein sequence: CASSLQAGNSYEQYF. The complete variable domain, with remaining parts taken from reference TRBV5-5 and TRBJ2-7, reads DAGVTQSPTHLIKTRGQQVTLRCSPISGHKSVSWYQQVLGQGPQFIFQYYEKEERGRGNFPDRFSARQFPNYSSELNVNALLLGDSALYLCASSLQAGNSYEQYFGPGTRLTVT.

The chain carries TRBV7-2 and TRBJ2-7, with 8 bases identical to TRBD2. The CDR3 runs 13 residues. Per germline, CDR1 SGHTA and CDR2 FQGNSA. The CDR3 spells CATESGSSYEQYF. The CDR3, as DNA: TGTGCGACGGAGAGCGGGAGTTCGTACGAGCAGTACTTC.

The rearrangement links TRBV6-5 to TRBJ2-1, with D unclear. The CDR3 extends over 13 amino acids. From germline, CDR1 is MNHEY and CDR2 SVGAGI. V lost 6 bases, J lost 2 bases, and 8 bases lay in between. The CDR3: CASSIGTYNEQFF. The CDR3, as DNA: TGTGCCAGCAGCATCGGCACCTACAATGAGCAGTTCTTC.

The chain recombines TRBV4-3 with TRBJ2-2; maybe TRBD2 (6 bases). Trimming left V 2 bases short and J 0 bases short, with 10 bases between. There are 16 residues in the CDR3. From germline, CDR1 is LGHNA and CDR2 YSLEER. The CDR3 region is CASSQRLGTNTGELFF. The DNA for the CDR3 is TGCGCCAGCAGCCAACGACTAGGGACGAACACCGGGGAGCTGTTTTTT.

The rearrangement joins TRBV10-1 to TRBJ2-1; D possibly corresponds to TRBD1 (6 bases). V was pared by 6 bases and J by 6 bases, with 21 bases between. Germline V gene lookup returns CDR1 WNHNN and CDR2 SYGVQD (reference sequence). CDR3 length: 16 amino acids. The CDR3 is CASSPSWDTGRNEQFF. The CDR3 DNA reads TGCGCCAGCAGCCCTTCTTGGGATACAGGGCGCAATGAGCAGTTCTTC.

CDR3 protein: CASSPPTGFNTGELFF. The CDR3 bases are TGTGCCAGCTCACCCCCCACCGGGTTTAACACCGGGGAGCTGTTTTTT. The chain combines TRBV18 with TRBJ2-2; the D is unclear. Trimming removed 3 bases from V and 2 bases from J, with 13 bases in between. Germline-derived CDR1 and CDR2 are KGHSH and LQKENI. The CDR3 sequence is 16 residues long.

This clone was seen only once. This sequence joins TRBV27 and TRBJ1-2; 12 bases align to TRBD1. Germline CDR1 and CDR2: MNHEY and SMNVEV (reference sequence). The CDR3 has 17 amino acids. V shed 2 bases, J shed 7 bases, and the junction held 11 bases outside the gene matches. CDR3 loop: CASSLGTGGRVIAGYTF. The DNA for the CDR3 is TGTGCCAGCAGTTTAGGGACAGGGGGCCGAGTAATCGCTGGCTACACCTTC.